One sample yielded the 6 T cell receptor beta chains listed below, sequenced in a study of metastatic and nonmetastatic thyroid tumors. No treatment had been given to any patient before thyroid surgery. Using MiXCR, TCRdb re-called clones from the PCR reads. Of around 20,000 clones listed, roughly 20% are singletons. Sequencing was done on a sample of adjacent normal tissue. These receptors were taken from a female donor with papillary thyroid cancer or a benign thyroid nodule (not recorded which). Some clones in this sample may be carry-over from other donors' samples.

The chain recombines TRBV7-8 with TRBJ2-5; D might be TRBD1 (5 bases). V lost 1 base and J lost 4, with 7 bases in between. CDR3 length equals 13 residues. In germline, CDR1 is SGHVS, CDR2 FQNEAQ. Here the CDR3 reads CASSLVQGETQYF. The CDR3 DNA sequence: TGTGCCAGCAGCTTAGTCCAGGGAGAGACCCAGTACTTC.

This clone has a count of ten or more. V and J are TRBV4-1 and TRBJ1-6; TRBD1 is a possible D gene (5 bases). The V end lost 4 bases, the J end lost 5 bases, and 15 bases lay between the germline ends. In germline, CDR1 is MGHRA, CDR2 YSYEKL. This CDR3 has 16 residues. Here the CDR3 reads CASSLSSQGHNSPLHF. The CDR3 DNA reads as TGCGCCAGCAGCCTAAGCAGCCAGGGACATAATTCACCCCTCCACTTT.

This clone was recorded a few times. This chain uses TRBV27 with TRBJ2-1; D is ambiguous. The CDR3 sequence is 13 residues long. Germline V gene lookup returns CDR1 MNHEY and CDR2 SMNVEV (reference sequence). With 5 bases removed from V and 4 bases from J, the gap between germline ends came to 9 bases. This CDR3 is CASSPSNYNEQFF. The DNA of the CDR3 is TGTGCCAGCAGTCCTTCTAATTACAATGAGCAGTTCTTC.

This chain joins TRBV6-1 and TRBJ1-2; D unclear. The CDR3 contains 13 residues. Trimming took off 6 bases at V and 1 base at J, with 9 bases between the two ends. Germline V CDR1 and CDR2: MNHNS, SASEGT. The CDR3, as DNA: TGTGCCAGCAGGTTGGGATTTAACTATGGCTACACCTTC. It yields the protein CASRLGFNYGYTF.

The V gene is TRBV7-2, the J gene TRBJ2-3, with 8 bases lining up with TRBD2. Germline V lookup: CDR1 SGHTA, CDR2 FQGNSA. CDR3 length: 14 residues. J lost 5 bases, V lost 7 bases, and 8 bases had no gene match. The CDR3 DNA is TGTGCCAGCACCGTAGCGGGGCCGGGAGATACGCAGTATTTT. Its translation: CASTVAGPGDTQYF.

V and J are TRBV2 and TRBJ2-2; 7 bases fit TRBD2. The CDR3 sequence is 14 residues long. Germline lookup yields CDR1 SNHLY and CDR2 FYNNEI. J was trimmed by 2 bases and V by 7 bases; bases with no gene match: 4. The DNA of the CDR3 is TGTGCCAGCAAGGCGGGGGTTAACACCGGGGAGCTGTTTTTT. Translating it yields CASKAGVNTGELFF.